The rows below give T cell receptor beta chains drawn from one sample of a study of T-cell reconstitution after alpha-beta-depleted transplantation in children. MiXCR, applied by TCRdb to the PCR reads, yields one record per CDR3 protein. The sample includes about 610,000 distinct CDR3 sequences, about 10% of them seen just once. The sample was PBMCs from the stem cell graft donor, taken from the stem cell graft. The origin of the receptors is a human donor who donated a stem cell graft to a child with acute myeloid leukemia. Each CDR3 is given with its conserved first and last residue. A D gene is named only where the DNA matches it firmly. Clone size appears in some rows only: once, few, many, or a class for an expanded clone.

clone_size,j_call,d_call,v_call,cdr3_aa,cdr3_nt
few,TRBJ2-2,-,TRBV7-8,CASSFRASVNTGELFF,TGTGCCAGCAGCTTTCGGGCTAGCGTGAACACCGGGGAGCTGTTTTTT
-,TRBJ1-2,-,TRBV20-1,CSAGEGEQTNYGYTF,TGCAGTGCCGGAGAGGGGGAGCAGACGAACTATGGCTACACCTTC
-,TRBJ2-7,-,TRBV29-1,CSVESRGCSYEQYF,TGCAGCGTTGAATCGAGGGGCTGCTCCTACGAGCAGTACTTC
many,TRBJ2-5,-,TRBV7-2,CASSPSQAETQYF,TGTGCCAGCAGCCCCAGTCAGGCGGAGACCCAGTACTTC
few,TRBJ2-3,TRBD2,TRBV11-2,CASSLEGLAGGRTDTQYF,TGTGCCAGCAGCTTAGAAGGACTAGCGGGAGGCCGCACAGATACGCAGTATTTT
many,TRBJ2-3,TRBD2,TRBV20-1,CSASLGTTPDTQYF,TGCAGTGCTAGTTTGGGGACTACTCCAGATACGCAGTATTTT
-,TRBJ2-3,TRBD2,TRBV28,CASLSGGGTDTQYF,TGTGCCAGCCTTAGCGGGGGGGGCACAGATACGCAGTATTTT
-,TRBJ1-1,-,TRBV29-1,CSVLGVSGSPMNTEAFF,TGCAGCGTTCTGGGGGTAAGTGGGTCGCCGATGAACACTGAAGCTTTCTTT
few,TRBJ2-7,-,TRBV4-3,CASSQSLLGGAYEQYF,TGCGCCAGCAGCCAATCCTTGTTGGGCGGGGCCTACGAGCAGTACTTC
-,TRBJ2-5,TRBD1,TRBV27,CASRPGDRQETQYF,TGTGCCAGCAGGCCCGGGGACAGGCAAGAGACCCAGTACTTC
-,TRBJ1-1,-,TRBV7-2,CASSLVSAEAFF,TGTGCCAGCAGCTTAGTCTCGGCTGAAGCTTTCTTT
few,TRBJ1-1,-,TRBV7-9,CASSLQALNTEAFF,TGTGCCAGCAGCTTACAGGCCTTGAACACTGAAGCTTTCTTT
many,TRBJ2-7,-,TRBV27,CASSLLTRLDEQYF,TGTGCCAGCAGTTTACTGACTCGCCTGGACGAGCAGTACTTC
many,TRBJ2-7,-,TRBV6-2/TRBV6-3,CASQFRGSKGEQYF,TGTGCCAGCCAATTCCGGGGCTCGAAGGGCGAGCAGTACTTC
-,TRBJ2-1,-,TRBV29-1,CSVLGVNEQFF,TGCAGCGTGCTCGGCGTAAATGAGCAGTTCTTC
few,TRBJ2-3,-,TRBV18,CASRRTGDTQYF,TGTGCCAGCCGGCGCACCGGAGATACGCAGTATTTT
-,TRBJ2-1,TRBD2,TRBV29-1,CSVEDQGGASYNEQFF,TGCAGCGTTGAAGATCAGGGAGGGGCGTCCTACAATGAGCAGTTCTTC
many,TRBJ2-2,-,TRBV3-1,CASSQLADGELFF,TGTGCCAGCAGCCAACTGGCCGACGGGGAGCTGTTTTTT
-,TRBJ2-3,-,TRBV7-8,CASSLALRSDTQYF,TGTGCCAGCAGCTTAGCGCTTAGGTCAGATACGCAGTATTTT
many,TRBJ1-1,-,TRBV30,CAWSVLRGTEAFF,TGTGCCTGGAGTGTACTAAGGGGGACTGAAGCTTTCTTT
many,TRBJ2-3,-,TRBV10-3,CAISEKSDTQYF,TGTGCCATCAGTGAAAAATCTGATACGCAGTATTTT
many,TRBJ2-1,-,TRBV6-5,CASTTGYNEQFF,TGTGCCAGTACAACAGGCTACAATGAGCAGTTCTTC
many,TRBJ2-2,TRBD1,TRBV7-2,CASSRDGVTGATGELFF,TGTGCCAGCAGCCGGGATGGCGTGACAGGGGCCACCGGGGAGCTGTTTTTT
many,TRBJ2-3,-,TRBV14,CASSQEGYSTDTQYF,TGTGCCAGCAGCCAAGAAGGGTATAGCACAGATACGCAGTATTTT
many,TRBJ1-3,TRBD1,TRBV29-1,CSVVGQGFGNTIYF,TGCAGCGTTGTAGGACAGGGATTCGGAAACACCATATATTTT
few,TRBJ2-2,TRBD2,TRBV6-2/TRBV6-3,CASTPALAGGSGELFF,TGTGCCAGCACACCTGCCCTAGCGGGAGGTAGCGGGGAGCTGTTTTTT
few,TRBJ1-2,-,TRBV7-9,CASSLGVPITGYTF,TGTGCCAGCAGCTTAGGGGTGCCAATTACGGGCTACACCTTC
-,TRBJ2-3,TRBD2,TRBV11-1,CASSERPGLAGGLPSTDTQYF,TGTGCCAGCAGCGAACGCCCGGGACTAGCGGGAGGCCTACCTAGCACAGATACGCAGTATTTT
few,TRBJ2-3,TRBD2,TRBV4-3,CASSQRLGREARTDTQYF,TGCGCCAGCAGCCAACGACTGGGGCGGGAGGCTCGCACAGATACGCAGTATTTT
many,TRBJ1-6,TRBD1,TRBV7-9,CASSNSTGWNSPLHF,TGTGCCAGCAGCAACTCGACAGGGTGGAATTCACCCCTCCACTTT
few,TRBJ2-7,-,TRBV7-6,CASSLASDAYEQYF,TGTGCCAGCAGCTTAGCTAGCGACGCCTACGAGCAGTACTTC
few,TRBJ2-7,TRBD2,TRBV20-1,CSVPGLAGDGEQYF,TGCAGTGTCCCTGGACTAGCGGGAGACGGCGAGCAGTACTTC
many,TRBJ2-1,TRBD2,TRBV2,CASSEVQLANNEQFF,TGTGCCAGCAGTGAAGTCCAACTAGCGAACAATGAGCAGTTCTTC
-,TRBJ2-3,-,TRBV18,CASSPGFDPIHRDTQYF,TGTGCCAGCTCACCAGGATTCGATCCCATCCACCGAGATACGCAGTATTTT
-,TRBJ2-2,-,TRBV6-5,CASSYSSGPYQTGELFF,TGTGCCAGCAGTTACTCATCGGGACCGTACCAAACCGGGGAGCTGTTTTTT
few,TRBJ2-4,-,TRBV7-2,CASSLGSQNIQYF,TGTGCCAGCAGCTTAGGGTCTCAAAACATTCAGTACTTC
-,TRBJ2-5,TRBD2,TRBV28,CASSQPGLAEETQYF,TGTGCCAGCAGTCAACCGGGACTAGCGGAAGAGACCCAGTACTTC
many,TRBJ2-1,-,TRBV12-3/TRBV12-4,CASSPLGEQFF,TGTGCCAGCAGCCCATTGGGTGAGCAGTTCTTC
-,TRBJ2-5,-,TRBV29-1,CSAGRLGETQYF,TGCAGCGCTGGAAGACTAGGAGAGACCCAGTACTTC
-,TRBJ2-1,-,TRBV20-1,CSAMRSGRSYNEQFF,TGCAGTGCTATGCGTTCAGGGAGGTCCTACAATGAGCAGTTCTTC
few,TRBJ2-2,TRBD1,TRBV29-1,CSVVGQGGWTGELFF,TGCAGCGTTGTGGGACAGGGGGGGTGGACCGGGGAGCTGTTTTTT
few,TRBJ1-6,-,TRBV20-1,CSAPTGQVNSPLHF,TGCAGTGCCCCCACGGGGCAGGTTAATTCACCCCTCCACTTT
-,TRBJ2-7,TRBD1,TRBV7-2,CASSLRSGQGAYEQYF,TGTGCCAGCAGCTTAAGATCGGGACAGGGGGCCTACGAGCAGTACTTC
few,TRBJ2-5,-,TRBV5-1,CASSSWPGETQYF,TGCGCCAGCAGCTCATGGCCTGGGGAGACCCAGTACTTC